This T cell receptor beta chain was sequenced for a study of PD-1 blockade in classical Hodgkin lymphoma. This CDR3 has 15 amino acids. Relapses following autologous stem cell transplantation were seen in all patients, with brentuximab vedotin exposure varying. Some clones are missing from TCRdb's copy, which holds only in-frame ones; the method was immunoSEQ multiplex PCR. The sample holds tens of thousands of clones, about 88% seen once. The TCR comes from a human donor with classical Hodgkin lymphoma. Sequencing used peripheral blood mononuclear cells (PBMCs), obtained before the second cycle of nivolumab. J is TRBJ2-4 and V is TRBV21-1; TRBD2 is the table's D call and was not checked against the DNA. TRBV21-1 is an annotated pseudogene. Written as DNA, the CDR3 is TGTGCCAGCAGGGGAGGAGGATTCCCCAAAAACATTCAGTACTTC. Protein product: CASRGGGFPKNIQYF.